What follows are 23 T cell receptor beta chains derived from one specimen sequenced in a study of T cell repertoires in cytomegalovirus infection. From the reads, TCRdb called clonotypes with MiXCR, one entry per CDR3 protein. The sample shows fewer than 550,000 distinct CDR3 sequences, roughly 30% of them seen only once. The sample consisted of PBMCs. These receptors all stem from a human donor in good health (CMV status not recorded). Some clones in this sample may be carry-over from other donors' samples.

This rearrangement joins TRBV12-3 or TRBV12-4 to TRBJ2-7, with TRBD2 matching over 8 bases. V lost 1 base to trimming and J lost 5 bases; unmatched junction nucleotides: 13. The CDR3 runs to 17 residues. CDR3 in DNA: TGTGCCAGCAGTTTAGACCTCCTAGCGGGCCGAGGGAACGAGCAGTACTTC. Translated: CASSLDLLAGRGNEQYF.

Points on this clonotype: A much more abundant neighbour one base away suggests this may be a read error. This chain connects TRBV12-3 or TRBV12-4 to TRBJ2-3; possibly TRBD1 for D (5 bases). The CDR3 length is 13 residues. The germline V and J ends were trimmed by 3 bases and 5 bases, with 9 bases remaining between them. This CDR3 is CASSFPDRDTQYF. The CDR3 bases are TGTGCCAGCAGTTTCCCCGACAGAGATACGCAGTATTTT.

The J gene is TRBJ2-1, the V gene TRBV6-1; a weak D match, TRBD2 (6 bases). CDR1 and CDR2 (germline): MNHNS, SASEGT. Trimming stripped 5 bases from V and 5 bases from J, with 13 bases between. This CDR3 has 14 amino acids. CDR3 sequence: CASSFRGLNNEQFF. In DNA form, the CDR3 reads TGTGCCAGCAGTTTCCGGGGACTCAACAATGAGCAGTTCTTC.

The chain recombines TRBV19 with TRBJ1-1; tentative D call: TRBD1 (5 bases). Germline CDR1 LNHDA, CDR2 SQIVND (reference sequence). This CDR3 region has 13 residues. The V end was cut by 10 bases, the J end by 1 base, with 13 bases between. CDR3 in amino acids: CATRQSGNTEAFF. The CDR3 region has the DNA TGTGCCACTCGACAGTCAGGGAACACTGAAGCTTTCTTT.

The chain joins TRBV5-6 to TRBJ2-3, with 8 bases lining up with TRBD2. V lost 7 bases to trimming and J lost 3 bases; unmatched junction nucleotides: 4. The CDR3 length is 13 residues. Germline CDR1 reads SGHDT; CDR2 reads YYEEEE. The chain's CDR3 is CASLSGETDTQYF. CDR3 nucleotide sequence: TGTGCCAGCCTTAGCGGGGAGACAGATACGCAGTATTTT.

V gene TRBV20-1 combines with J gene TRBJ2-2; TRBD2 is a possible D gene (6 bases). V was shortened by 3 bases and J by 2 bases, with 13 bases between the two germline ends. The CDR3 is 15 amino acids. CDR1 is DFQATT, CDR2 SNEGSKA, per germline (reference sequence). This chain's CDR3 is CSASNAGPNTGELFF. For the CDR3, the DNA is TGCAGTGCTAGTAATGCGGGGCCTAACACCGGGGAGCTGTTTTTT.

The J gene is TRBJ1-2, the V gene TRBV6-1; TRBD1 is a possible D gene (5 bases). This CDR3 comprises 19 residues. Germline loops: CDR1 MNHNS, CDR2 SASEGT. V was cut by 5 bases and J by 6 bases, with 31 bases left in between. CDR3 residues: CASSYGGKHWGISRDGYTF. CDR3 DNA sequence: TGTGCCAGCAGTTATGGGGGGAAACATTGGGGCATCTCCCGAGATGGCTACACCTTC.

This clonotype was picked up a small number of times. This sequence joins TRBV24-1 and TRBJ2-5; 8 positions match TRBD1. Germline V gene sequence: CDR1 KGHDR, CDR2 SFDVKD. With 4 bases clipped from V and 2 bases from J, the junction kept 5 bases outside the gene matches. This CDR3 has 15 amino acids. The CDR3 region has the DNA TGTGCCACCAGTGACGGACAGGGTGCTCAAGAGACCCAGTACTTC. Residues: CATSDGQGAQETQYF.

The chain joins TRBV27 to TRBJ2-7, with 9 bases that match TRBD1. Per germline, CDR1 MNHEY and CDR2 SMNVEV (reference sequence). The V segment lost 7 bases and the J segment 3 bases; nucleotides outside the gene matches: 7. This CDR3 spans 14 amino acids. The CDR3 spells CASKGQGWLYEQYF. The CDR3 DNA is TGTGCCAGCAAAGGACAGGGGTGGCTCTACGAGCAGTACTTC.

This chain connects TRBV5-1 to TRBJ2-3; 7 bases are shared with TRBD1. Germline V gene lookup returns CDR1 SGHRS and CDR2 YFSETQ. This CDR3 is built from 15 residues. The J segment lost 4 bases and the V segment lost 0 bases, leaving 5 bases of the junction unmatched. In nucleotides, the CDR3 is TGCGCCAGCAGCTTGGAGGTAGGGGGCGCAGATACGCAGTATTTT. This codes for CASSLEVGGADTQYF.

The rearrangement uses TRBV20-1 and TRBJ1-5; D is unclear. With 0 bases removed from V and 9 bases from J, the gap between germline ends came to 21 bases. The CDR3 runs to 16 residues. Germline V gives CDR1 DFQATT, CDR2 SNEGSKA (reference sequence). CDR3: CSAREVGLRSQGPQHF. The CDR3 bases are TGCAGTGCTAGAGAAGTTGGACTCCGCTCGCAAGGGCCCCAGCATTTT.

In the case of this clonotype: One end of the junction varies from germline; a read error may be responsible. The chain is built from TRBV7-8 and TRBJ2-1, with 8 bases identical to TRBD1. Germline loops: CDR1 SGHVS, CDR2 FQNEAQ. This CDR3 region has 15 residues. The CDR3 reads CSSSPDRDWEDEQFF. The CDR3 DNA is TGTTCCAGCAGCCCGGACAGGGATTGGGAGGATGAGCAGTTCTTC. Complete variable domain (other parts from reference TRBV7-8 and TRBJ2-1): GAGVSQSPRYKVAKRGQDVALRCDPISGHVSLFWYQQALGQGPEFLTYFQNEAQLDKSGLPSDRFFAERPEGSVSTLKIQRTQQEDSAVYLCSSSPDRDWEDEQFFGPGTRLTVL.

This clonotype occurred many times. The chain combines TRBV7-2 with TRBJ1-1; 7 positions agree with TRBD1. Losses at the gene ends were 5 bases for V and 4 bases for J; bases not matched to a gene: 10. The CDR3 runs to 15 residues. Germline values: CDR1 SGHTA, CDR2 FQGNSA. As DNA, the CDR3 is TGTGCCAGCAGCCCTACCCTTACAGGGGCCACTGAAGCTTTCTTT. Protein sequence: CASSPTLTGATEAFF.

This clonotype was seen repeatedly, ten times or more. The chain employs TRBV28 and TRBJ2-7; no firm D call. The CDR3 sequence is 13 residues long. Trimming left V 7 bases short and J 1 base short, with 11 bases between. Germline V gene lookup returns CDR1 MDHEN and CDR2 SYDVKM. In nucleotides, the CDR3 is TGTGCCAGCAACCCTACAACTTCCTACGAGCAGTACTTC. Translating gives CASNPTTSYEQYF.

The chain carries TRBV11-2 and TRBJ2-1; TRBD2 agrees at 8 bases. This CDR3 contains 16 residues. Germline V gene data show CDR1 as SGHAT and CDR2 as FQNNGV. J lost 3 bases, V lost 5 bases, and 9 bases had no gene match. CDR3 in amino acids: CASSPGGGVSYNEQFF. CDR3 in DNA: TGTGCCAGCAGCCCCGGGGGGGGGGTAAGCTACAATGAGCAGTTCTTC.

This clonotype was picked up many times. CDR3 DNA: TGTGCCAGCAGCTTGAGGACAGGGGTTGAGACCCAGTACTTC. As protein: CASSLRTGVETQYF. V and J are TRBV7-9 and TRBJ2-5; 9 bases are a match to TRBD1. With V trimmed by 3 bases and J by 5 bases, 4 bases remained unmatched. The length of the CDR3 is 14 residues. The V gene's germline CDR1 is SEHNR and CDR2 FQNEAQ (reference sequence).

This sequence joins TRBV19 and TRBJ2-1; TRBD2 matches at 9 bases. The CDR3 length is 15 residues. Germline trimming cut 2 bases from V and 5 bases from J; bases unmatched to any gene: 4. Germline CDR1 is LNHDA and CDR2 is SQIVND (reference sequence). This CDR3 is CASSIFSSGDNEQFF. The CDR3 DNA follows: TGTGCCAGTAGTATATTTTCTAGCGGGGACAATGAGCAGTTCTTC.

This clonotype was seen a few times. The chain is built from TRBV5-1 and TRBJ1-4, with 8 nucleotides matching TRBD1. CDR3 length: 15 amino acids. Trimming removed 3 bases from V and 8 bases from J; junction bases left unmatched: 9. In germline, CDR1 is SGHRS, CDR2 YFSETQ. CDR3 bases: TGCGCCAGCAGCTCCGGACAGGGTGGAGGCGAAAAACTGTTTTTT. Protein product: CASSSGQGGGEKLFF.

In its sample, this clonotype was seen many times. CDR3 sequence: CASSSRTEQFF. DNA of the CDR3: TGTGCCAGCAGCTCCCGGACAGAGCAGTTCTTC. This sequence joins TRBV7-9 and TRBJ2-1, with D tentatively TRBD1 (5 bases). The germline V gene encodes CDR1 SEHNR and CDR2 FQNEAQ (reference sequence). The CDR3 has 11 amino acids. The germline V and J ends were trimmed by 4 bases and 10 bases, with 8 bases remaining between them.

This chain joins TRBV5-4 and TRBJ2-5, with a possible D match to TRBD2 (5 bases). This CDR3 contains 17 residues. The ends were cut back, 3 bases at V and 5 bases at J, with 23 bases in the middle. CDR1 is SGHNT and CDR2 is YYREEE in the germline V gene (reference sequence). The DNA for the CDR3 is TGTGCCAGCAGCTCCCCGCTCCCTGGAGTAGCGAGCGAGACCCAGTACTTC. This sequence encodes CASSSPLPGVASETQYF.

V and J are TRBV5-4 and TRBJ2-3; 9 bases line up with TRBD1. The CDR3 spans 15 residues. Germline CDR1 is SGHNT and CDR2 is YYREEE (reference sequence). The V segment lost 0 bases and the J segment 7 bases; nucleotides outside the gene matches: 6. The CDR3 coding sequence is TGTGCCAGCAGCTTGGGGCGGACAGGGGCTAATACGCAGTATTTT. Its translation: CASSLGRTGANTQYF.

The V and J genes are TRBV6-4 and TRBJ1-6; the D is unclear. The CDR3 sequence is 13 residues long. Germline CDR1 is MRHNA and CDR2 is SNTAGT. V was trimmed by 4 bases and J by 8 bases, leaving 9 bases between them. For the CDR3, the DNA is TGTGCCAGCAGTGTTAGGTTGGATTCACCCCTCCACTTT. Its translation is CASSVRLDSPLHF.

At least ten counts were recorded for this clonotype. The chain carries TRBV7-8 and TRBJ2-1; the match to TRBD2 covers 7 bases. V was pared by 5 bases and J by 2 bases, with 6 bases of the junction left unmatched. The CDR3 spans 15 residues. Germline lookup yields CDR1 SGHVS and CDR2 FQNEAQ. The CDR3 protein is CASSLGTTTYNEQFF. The CDR3 DNA sequence: TGTGCCAGCAGCCTCGGGACTACCACCTACAATGAGCAGTTCTTC.